The sequence of this TCR beta chain was determined in a study of glioma-infiltrating T cells. General study points: CDR3 overlap between tissue and blood was very small. Tissue-blood divergence was below expectation in non-neoplastic patients, above in gliomas.

A remark on this clonotype: Its antigen is currently unknown.

The ends were cut back, 4 bases at V and 2 bases at J, with 13 bases in the middle. CDR3 length equals 14 residues. Germline V CDR1 and CDR2: SGHNT, YYREEE (reference sequence). Amplification of TCR alpha and beta CDR3 regions from RNA used iRepertoire nested multiplex PCR. Tissue mRNA or PBMC total RNA, about 90-450 ng, went into one-step reverse transcription and amplification. MiXCR, run by TCRdb on the multiplex PCR reads, gives a single entry per CDR3 protein. The sample includes 93,000 or so distinct CDR3 sequences, around 31% of them seen just once. The sequence was collected from a human donor with low-grade glioma or glioblastoma, undergoing nonglioma brain surgery, or in good health (not recorded which). The genes are TRBV5-4 and TRBJ2-7; D ambiguous. Specimen: glioma tissue, nonneoplastic brain tissue, or PBMCs (not recorded which). The DNA of the CDR3 is TGTGCCAGCAGCGCGAAAGGAGCTCCCTACGAGCAGTACTTC. Translated: CASSAKGAPYEQYF.